The next 2 T cell receptor beta chains were all read from a single sample in a study of blood T cell repertoires in COVID-19. Libraries were prepared by immunoSEQ multiplex PCR; TCRdb keeps only in-frame clonotypes and omits some of them. The sample holds some 140,000 clones, approximately 80% seen once. The sequenced material came from peripheral blood. These receptors were collected from an elderly man with acute or convalescent COVID-19.

This clone was seen only once. The chain carries TRBV5-8 and TRBJ2-2; D call uncertain. The ends were cut back, 0 bases at V and 5 bases at J, with 14 bases in the middle. Germline loops: CDR1 SGHTS, CDR2 YDEGEE. This CDR3 spans 16 amino acids. CDR3 DNA: TGTGCCAGCAGCTTGGCACCACCCGGGTTTACCGGGGAGCTGTTTTTT. Amino acid sequence: CASSLAPPGFTGELFF. Drawing the rest from reference TRBV5-8 and TRBJ2-2, the complete variable domain is EAGVTQSPTHLIKTRGQQATLRCSPISGHTSVYWYQQALGLGLQFLLWYDEGEERNRGNFPPRFSGRQFPNYSSELNVNALELEDSALYLCASSLAPPGFTGELFFGEGSRLTVL.

The chain employs TRBV2 and TRBJ2-1; 13 positions agree with TRBD2. The CDR3 totals 16 residues. Trimming took 4 bases from V and 10 from J; bases not matched to a gene: 10. Germline lookup yields CDR1 SNHLY and CDR2 FYNNEI. Written as DNA, the CDR3 is TGTGCCAGCAGTGGGACTAGCGGGGGATTAAAGGGGGAGCAGTTCTTC. Residues: CASSGTSGGLKGEQFF. The full variable domain, in which reference TRBV2 and TRBJ2-1 provide the parts outside the CDR3, is EPEVTQTPSHQVTQMGQEVILRCVPISNHLYFYWYRQILGQKVEFLVSFYNNEISEKSEIFDDQFSVERPDGSNFTLKIRSTKLEDSAMYFCASSGTSGGLKGEQFFGPGTRLTVL.